This TCR beta chain was sequenced during a study of T cell responses to AZD1222 COVID-19 vaccine. Sequenced by immunoSEQ multiplex PCR; TCRdb stores in-frame clones only, minus some. Of fewer than 150,000 clones listed, approximately 94% are singletons. This CDR3 has 16 residues. Germline CDR1 and CDR2: SGDLS and YYNGEE. V gave up 0 bases and J gave up 0 bases, with 13 bases separating them. The sample in question was peripheral blood, obtained on day 0 of AZD1222 vaccination. This receptor was obtained from an adult in good health. This chain connects TRBV9 to TRBJ2-7; perhaps D is TRBD1 or TRBD2 (5 bases each). CDR3 residues: CASSVGGAARSYEQYF. In DNA, the CDR3 is TGTGCCAGCAGCGTAGGAGGGGCAGCACGCTCCTACGAGCAGTACTTC.